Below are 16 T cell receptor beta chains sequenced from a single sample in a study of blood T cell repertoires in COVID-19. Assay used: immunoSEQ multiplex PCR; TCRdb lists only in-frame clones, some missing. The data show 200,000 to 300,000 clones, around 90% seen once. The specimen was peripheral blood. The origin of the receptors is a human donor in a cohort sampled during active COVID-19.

CDR3 nucleotide sequence: TGTGCCAGCAACACCTGGGGAGAGGGGGCTGAAGCTTTCTTT. This codes for CASNTWGEGAEAFF. The rearrangement uses TRBV7-2 and TRBJ1-1; maybe TRBD1 (6 bases). The CDR3 consists of 14 residues. Trimming removed 7 bases from V and 6 bases from J, with 18 bases in between. Germline V gives CDR1 SGHTA, CDR2 FQGNSA.

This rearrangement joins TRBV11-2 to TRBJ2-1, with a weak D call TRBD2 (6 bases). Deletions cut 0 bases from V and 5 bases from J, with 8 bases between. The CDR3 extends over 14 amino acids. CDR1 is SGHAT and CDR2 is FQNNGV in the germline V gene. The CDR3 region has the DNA TGTGCCAGCAGCTTAGAGGGACTTAACAATGAGCAGTTCTTC. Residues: CASSLEGLNNEQFF.

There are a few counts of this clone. The chain's CDR3 is CASSQDPGSFYEQYF. CDR3 nucleotide sequence: TGCGCCAGCAGCCAAGATCCGGGATCCTTCTACGAGCAGTACTTC. This rearrangement joins TRBV4-3 to TRBJ2-7; possible D gene TRBD2, 5 bases. V shed 0 bases and J shed 3 bases, with 12 bases lying between them. Germline lookup yields CDR1 LGHNA and CDR2 YSLEER. The CDR3 length is 15 residues.

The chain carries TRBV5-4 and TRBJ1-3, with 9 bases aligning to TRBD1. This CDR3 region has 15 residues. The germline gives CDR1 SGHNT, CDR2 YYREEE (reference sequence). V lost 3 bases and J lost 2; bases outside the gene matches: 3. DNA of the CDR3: TGTGCCAGCAGCTGGGACAGGGCGACTGGAAACACCATATATTTT. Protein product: CASSWDRATGNTIYF.

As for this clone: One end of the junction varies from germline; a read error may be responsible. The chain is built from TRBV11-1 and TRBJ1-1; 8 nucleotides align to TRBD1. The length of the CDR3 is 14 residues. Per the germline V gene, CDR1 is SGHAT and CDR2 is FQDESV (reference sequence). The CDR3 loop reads CASSVGQANAEAFF. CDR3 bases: TGTGCCAGCAGCGTGGGACAGGCGAACGCTGAAGCTTTCTTT.

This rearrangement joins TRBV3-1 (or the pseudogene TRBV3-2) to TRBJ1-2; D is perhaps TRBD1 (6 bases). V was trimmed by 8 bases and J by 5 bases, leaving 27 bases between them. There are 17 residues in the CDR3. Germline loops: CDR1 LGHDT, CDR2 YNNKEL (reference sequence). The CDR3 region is CASPQRRTVIRGYGYTF. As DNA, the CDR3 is TGTGCCAGCCCCCAAAGACGGACAGTCATAAGGGGTTATGGCTACACCTTC.

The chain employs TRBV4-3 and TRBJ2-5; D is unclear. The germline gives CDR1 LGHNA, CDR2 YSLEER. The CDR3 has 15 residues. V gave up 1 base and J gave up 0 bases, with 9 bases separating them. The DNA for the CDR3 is TGCGCCAGCAGCCAAGGGCAACCGTACCAAGAGACCCAGTACTTC. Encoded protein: CASSQGQPYQETQYF.

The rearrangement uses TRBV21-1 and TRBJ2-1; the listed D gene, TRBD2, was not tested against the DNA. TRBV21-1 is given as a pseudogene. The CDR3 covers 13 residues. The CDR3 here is CASSGSSYNEQFF. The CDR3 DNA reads TGTGCCAGCAGCGGTAGCTCCTACAATGAGCAGTTCTTC.

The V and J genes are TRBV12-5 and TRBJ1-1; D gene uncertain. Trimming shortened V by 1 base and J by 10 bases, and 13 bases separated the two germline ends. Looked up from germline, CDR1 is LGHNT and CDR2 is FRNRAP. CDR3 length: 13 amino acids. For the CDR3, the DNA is TGTGCTAGTGGTTTGGAAAACTGGTCGCGAGCTTTCTTT. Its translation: CASGLENWSRAFF.

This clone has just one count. The CDR3 spells CALSKGADASPLHF. The CDR3 coding sequence is TGTGCCCTCAGCAAGGGGGCCGACGCTTCACCCCTCCACTTT. The V call is TRBV28, the J call TRBJ1-6; 7 bases fit TRBD1. Germline CDR1 reads MDHEN; CDR2 reads SYDVKM. This CDR3 comprises 14 residues. With V trimmed by 11 bases and J by 9 bases, 13 bases remained unmatched.

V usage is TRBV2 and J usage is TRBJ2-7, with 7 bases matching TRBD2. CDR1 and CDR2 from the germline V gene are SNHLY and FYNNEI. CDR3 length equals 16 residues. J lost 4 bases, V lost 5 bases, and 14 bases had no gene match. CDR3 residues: CASSPPSAGVHYEQYF. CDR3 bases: TGTGCCAGCAGTCCCCCTTCGGCGGGGGTCCATTACGAGCAGTACTTC. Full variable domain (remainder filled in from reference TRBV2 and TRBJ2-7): EPEVTQTPSHQVTQMGQEVILRCVPISNHLYFYWYRQILGQKVEFLVSFYNNEISEKSEIFDDQFSVERPDGSNFTLKIRSTKLEDSAMYFCASSPPSAGVHYEQYFGPGTRLTVT.

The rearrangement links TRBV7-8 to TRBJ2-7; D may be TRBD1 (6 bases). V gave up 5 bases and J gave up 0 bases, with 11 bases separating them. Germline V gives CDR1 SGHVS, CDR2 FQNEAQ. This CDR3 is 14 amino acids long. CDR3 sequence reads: CASSQRTDSYEQYF. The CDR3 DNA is TGTGCCAGCAGCCAAAGGACAGACTCCTACGAGCAGTACTTC.

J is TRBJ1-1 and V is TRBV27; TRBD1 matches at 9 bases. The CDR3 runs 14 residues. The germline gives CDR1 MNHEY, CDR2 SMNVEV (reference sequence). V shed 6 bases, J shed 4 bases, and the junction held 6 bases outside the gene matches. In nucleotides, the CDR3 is TGTGCCAGCAGCCCTATGGGACAGGGCACTGAAGCTTTCTTT. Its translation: CASSPMGQGTEAFF.

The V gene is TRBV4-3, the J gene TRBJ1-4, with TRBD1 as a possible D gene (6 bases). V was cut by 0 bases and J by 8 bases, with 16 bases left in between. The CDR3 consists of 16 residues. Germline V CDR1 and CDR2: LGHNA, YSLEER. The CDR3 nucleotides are TGCGCCAGCAGCCAAGAGACAGGTCGGAGTGCAGAAAAACTGTTTTTT. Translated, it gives CASSQETGRSAEKLFF.

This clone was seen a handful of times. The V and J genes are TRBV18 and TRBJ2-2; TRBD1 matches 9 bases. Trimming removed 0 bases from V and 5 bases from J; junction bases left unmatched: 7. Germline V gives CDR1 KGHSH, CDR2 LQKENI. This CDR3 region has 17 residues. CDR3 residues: CASSPPGGQGRTGELFF. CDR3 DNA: TGTGCCAGCTCACCACCTGGCGGACAGGGGCGGACCGGGGAGCTGTTTTTT.

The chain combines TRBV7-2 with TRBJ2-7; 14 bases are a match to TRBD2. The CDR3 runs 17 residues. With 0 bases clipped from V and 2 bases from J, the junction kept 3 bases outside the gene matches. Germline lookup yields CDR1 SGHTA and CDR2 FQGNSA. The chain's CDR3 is CASSLAGTSGSPYEQYF. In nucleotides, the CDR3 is TGTGCCAGCAGCTTAGCGGGGACTAGCGGGAGCCCCTACGAGCAGTACTTC.